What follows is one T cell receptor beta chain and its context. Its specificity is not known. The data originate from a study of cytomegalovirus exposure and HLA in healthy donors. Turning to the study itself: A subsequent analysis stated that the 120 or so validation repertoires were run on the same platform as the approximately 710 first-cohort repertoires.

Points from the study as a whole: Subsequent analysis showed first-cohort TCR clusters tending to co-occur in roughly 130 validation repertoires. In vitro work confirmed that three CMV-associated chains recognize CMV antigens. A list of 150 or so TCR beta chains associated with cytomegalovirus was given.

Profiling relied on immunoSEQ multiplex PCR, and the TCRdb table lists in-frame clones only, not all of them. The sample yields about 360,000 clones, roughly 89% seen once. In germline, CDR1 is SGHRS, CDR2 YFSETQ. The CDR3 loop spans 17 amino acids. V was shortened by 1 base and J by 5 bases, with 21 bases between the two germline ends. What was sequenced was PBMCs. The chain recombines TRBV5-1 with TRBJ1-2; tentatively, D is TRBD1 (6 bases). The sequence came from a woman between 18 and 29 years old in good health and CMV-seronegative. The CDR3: CASSLSTREGGSYGYTF. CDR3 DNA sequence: TGCGCCAGCAGCTTGTCGACGAGGGAAGGGGGTTCTTATGGCTACACCTTC. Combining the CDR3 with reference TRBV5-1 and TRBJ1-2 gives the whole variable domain KAGVTQTPRYLIKTRGQQVTLSCSPISGHRSVSWYQQTPGQGLQFLFEYFSETQRNKGNFPGRFSGRQFSNSRSEMNVSTLELGDSALYLCASSLSTREGGSYGYTFGSGTRLTVV.